The TCR beta chain described here comes from a study of blood T cells in healthy people across ages. Each sample gave at least 6.5 million isolated PBMCs. RNA extraction gave at least 5 micrograms of total RNA per sample. Study-level points and caveats: Naive CD4+ cell counts and diversity both ran higher in long-lived than in aged donors. PBMCs that were unsorted prevented a conclusive naive versus antigen-experienced comparison.

Through a sample-barcoded 5' primer and a J-beta primer mix, a second PCR was run for roughly 6 to 11 cycles. TCRdb independently ran MiXCR on the 5' RACE reads; one entry per CDR3 protein. The sample records about 1.8 million distinct CDR3 sequences, approximately 50% being singletons. Concerning this clonotype itself: Antigen: not known.

This receptor was identified in a woman in her thirties or forties in good health. The sequencing input was blood.

For the CDR3, the DNA is TGTGCCAGCTCCCAACGGGGGGAGGCTCGCGGCTACACCTTC. Translation gives CASSQRGEARGYTF. This chain connects TRBV12-3 or TRBV12-4 to TRBJ1-2; the D gene is possibly TRBD1 (5 bases). Trimming removed 8 bases at V and 8 bases at J, with 21 bases between. The CDR3 has 14 residues.